Below are 6 T cell receptor beta chains sequenced from a single sample in a study of T-cell memory formation after mild COVID-19. Each CDR3 protein is one row after TCRdb ran MiXCR on the 5' RACE reads. The top ten hold 7.5% to 9.5% of the sample, which has 400,000 to 500,000 distinct CDR3 sequences, over 15% seen once. Source material: PBMCs or a T cell subset sorted from them (not recorded which). The receptor set was obtained from an adult woman who had mild COVID-19 (a few samples of this study predate the infection). Cell type and time point are not known.

The V gene is TRBV29-1, the J gene TRBJ1-2; TRBD1 is a possible D gene (5 bases). V gave up 4 bases and J gave up 3 bases, with 15 bases separating them. The CDR3 runs to 14 residues. The V gene's germline CDR1 is SQVTM and CDR2 ANQGSEA. The CDR3 region is CSVGPSGDDYGYTF. The CDR3 nucleotides are TGCAGCGTTGGCCCCTCCGGGGACGACTATGGCTACACCTTC.

This sequence joins TRBV3-1 and TRBJ1-5; the D is unclear. Germline V CDR1 and CDR2: LGHDT, YNNKEL (reference sequence). The CDR3 extends over 13 amino acids. With 0 bases removed from V and 5 bases from J, the gap between germline ends came to 5 bases. DNA for the CDR3: TGTGCCAGCAGCCAAGATATACATCAGCCCCAGCATTTT. Its protein product is CASSQDIHQPQHF.

The rearrangement uses TRBV7-8 and TRBJ1-1; 7 bases fit TRBD1. Germline trimming cut 5 bases from V and 1 base from J; bases unmatched to any gene: 10. Germline V lookup: CDR1 SGHVS, CDR2 FQNEAQ. The CDR3 is 16 amino acids. The CDR3 spells CASSPRRDSRNTEAFF. As DNA, the CDR3 is TGTGCCAGCAGCCCACGGAGGGACAGTCGGAACACTGAAGCTTTCTTT.

CDR3 DNA: TGTGCCAGCAGGATCTGGTGGGCCGGCACTGAAGCTTTCTTT. Translating gives CASRIWWAGTEAFF. The chain recombines TRBV6-2 or TRBV6-3 with TRBJ1-1; D is unclear. Germline V gene lookup returns CDR1 MNHEY and CDR2 SVGEGT. There are 14 residues in the CDR3. V lost 6 bases and J 4 bases, leaving 15 bases between the germline ends.

This chain joins TRBV28 and TRBJ1-3; D possibly corresponds to TRBD1 (5 bases). Germline CDR1 reads MDHEN; CDR2 reads SYDVKM. Trimming took 8 bases from V and 0 from J, leaving 17 bases between them. CDR3 length: 16 amino acids. The CDR3 DNA is TGTGCCAGCTCCCGCAGGGTTTTTGGCTCTGGAAACACCATATATTTT. Protein product: CASSRRVFGSGNTIYF. The whole variable domain, filled in from reference TRBV28 and TRBJ1-3, reads DVKVTQSSRYLVKRTGEKVFLECVQDMDHENMFWYRQDPGLGLRLIYFSYDVKMKEKGDIPEGYSVSREKKERFSLILESASTNQTSMYLCASSRRVFGSGNTIYFGEGSWLTVV.

This clonotype has just a few counts. The V call is TRBV7-2, the J call TRBJ2-2; D is perhaps TRBD1 or TRBD2 (5 bases each). Germline CDR1 SGHTA, CDR2 FQGNSA. V lost 1 base and J lost 0, with 9 bases in between. This CDR3 is built from 16 residues. CDR3 coding DNA: TGTGCCAGCAGCTTAGGGGGGAATGCGAACACCGGGGAGCTGTTTTTT. Protein product: CASSLGGNANTGELFF. Using reference TRBV7-2 and TRBJ2-2 for the parts outside the CDR3, the full variable domain is GAGVSQSPSNKVTEKGKDVELRCDPISGHTALYWYRQSLGQGLEFLIYFQGNSAPDKSGLPSDRFSAERTGGSVSTLTIQRTQQEDSAVYLCASSLGGNANTGELFFGEGSRLTVL.